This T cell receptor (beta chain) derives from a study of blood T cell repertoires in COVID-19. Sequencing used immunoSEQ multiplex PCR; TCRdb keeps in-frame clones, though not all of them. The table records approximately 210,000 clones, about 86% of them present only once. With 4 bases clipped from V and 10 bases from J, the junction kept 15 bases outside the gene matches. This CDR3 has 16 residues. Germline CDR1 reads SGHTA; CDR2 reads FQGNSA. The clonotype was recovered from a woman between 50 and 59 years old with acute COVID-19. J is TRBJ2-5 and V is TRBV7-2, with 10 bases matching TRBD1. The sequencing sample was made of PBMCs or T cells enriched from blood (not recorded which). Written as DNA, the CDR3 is TGTGCCAGCAGCTCCCAAGGACAGGGGGTAATTGGGGACCAGTACTTC. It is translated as CASSSQGQGVIGDQYF.